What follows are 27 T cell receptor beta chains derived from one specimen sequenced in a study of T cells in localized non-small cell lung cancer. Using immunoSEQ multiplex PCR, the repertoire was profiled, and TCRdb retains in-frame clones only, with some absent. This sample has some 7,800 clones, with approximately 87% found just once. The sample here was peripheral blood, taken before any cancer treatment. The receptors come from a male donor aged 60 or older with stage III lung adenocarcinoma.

CDR3 coding DNA: TGTGCCAGCAGCCTGACTAGCGGGTACAATGAGCAGTTCTTC. This encodes CASSLTSGYNEQFF. The chain combines TRBV7-3 with TRBJ2-1; TRBD2 agrees at 10 bases. This CDR3 has 14 amino acids. With V trimmed by 5 bases and J by 4 bases, 2 bases remained unmatched. Per germline, CDR1 SGHTA and CDR2 FQGTGA.

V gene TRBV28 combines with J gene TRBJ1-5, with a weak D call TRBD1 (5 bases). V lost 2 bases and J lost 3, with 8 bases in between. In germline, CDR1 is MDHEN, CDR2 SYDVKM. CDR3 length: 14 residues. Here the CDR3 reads CASSLTGYNQPQHF. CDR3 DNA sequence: TGTGCCAGCAGTTTAACAGGCTACAATCAGCCCCAGCATTTT.

The CDR3, as DNA: TGCGCCAGCAGCCTCCGGACAGGGGGTGCCTACGAGCAGTACTTC. Protein: CASSLRTGGAYEQYF. V gene TRBV4-1 combines with J gene TRBJ2-7; 10 bases are shared with TRBD1. The CDR3 extends over 15 amino acids. Germline-derived CDR1 and CDR2 are MGHRA and YSYEKL. The V and J ends lost 4 bases and 2 bases, in that order; junction bases with no gene match: 5.

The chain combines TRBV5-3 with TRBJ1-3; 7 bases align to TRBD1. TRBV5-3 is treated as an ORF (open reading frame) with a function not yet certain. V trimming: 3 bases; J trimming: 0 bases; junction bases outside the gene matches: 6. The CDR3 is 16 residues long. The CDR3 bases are TGTGCCAGAAGCTCGACTCGGACAGGCTCTGGAAACACCATATATTTT. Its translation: CARSSTRTGSGNTIYF.

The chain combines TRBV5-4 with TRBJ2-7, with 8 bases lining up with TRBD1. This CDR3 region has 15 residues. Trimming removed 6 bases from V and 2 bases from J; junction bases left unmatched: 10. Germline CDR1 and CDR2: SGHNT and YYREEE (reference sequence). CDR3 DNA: TGTGCCAGCAACGCTAAAGACAGGGGACCCTACGAGCAGTACTTC. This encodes CASNAKDRGPYEQYF.

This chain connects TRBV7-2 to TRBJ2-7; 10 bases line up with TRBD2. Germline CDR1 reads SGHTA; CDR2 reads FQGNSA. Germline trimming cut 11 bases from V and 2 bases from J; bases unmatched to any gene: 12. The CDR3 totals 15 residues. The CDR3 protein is CAVWPSGGPTYEQYF. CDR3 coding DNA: TGTGCCGTCTGGCCTAGCGGGGGACCTACCTACGAGCAGTACTTC.

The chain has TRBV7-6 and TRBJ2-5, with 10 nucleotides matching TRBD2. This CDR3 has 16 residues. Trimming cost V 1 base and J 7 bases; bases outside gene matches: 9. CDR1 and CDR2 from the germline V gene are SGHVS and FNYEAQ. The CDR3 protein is CASSLGVLAGVVTQYF. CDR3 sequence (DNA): TGTGCCAGCAGCTTAGGCGTTCTAGCGGGAGTCGTGACCCAGTACTTC.

CDR3: CASSPTSGTGVEQYF. CDR3 DNA sequence: TGTGCCAGCAGCCCAACTTCGGGGACAGGGGTCGAGCAGTACTTC. The rearrangement joins TRBV11-2 to TRBJ2-7; 10 bases line up with TRBD1. Germline values: CDR1 SGHAT, CDR2 FQNNGV. V was pared by 5 bases and J by 6 bases, with 10 bases of the junction left unmatched. This CDR3 region has 15 residues.

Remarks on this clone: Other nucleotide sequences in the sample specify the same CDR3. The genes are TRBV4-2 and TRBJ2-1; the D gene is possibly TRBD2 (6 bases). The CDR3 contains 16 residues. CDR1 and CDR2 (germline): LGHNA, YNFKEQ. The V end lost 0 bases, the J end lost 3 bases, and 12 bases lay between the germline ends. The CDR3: CASSQEATSSYNEQFF. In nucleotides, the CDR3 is TGTGCCAGCAGCCAAGAGGCCACTAGCAGCTACAATGAGCAGTTCTTC.

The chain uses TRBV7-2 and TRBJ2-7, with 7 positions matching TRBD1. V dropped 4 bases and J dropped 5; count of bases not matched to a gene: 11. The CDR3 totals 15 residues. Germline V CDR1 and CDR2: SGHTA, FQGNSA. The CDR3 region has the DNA TGTGCCAGCAGCTGGGCCGGGACAGCAGGCGACGAGCAGTACTTC. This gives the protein CASSWAGTAGDEQYF.

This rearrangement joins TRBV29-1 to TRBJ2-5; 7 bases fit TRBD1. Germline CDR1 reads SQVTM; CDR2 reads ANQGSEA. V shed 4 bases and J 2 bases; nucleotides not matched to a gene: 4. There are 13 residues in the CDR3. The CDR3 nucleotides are TGCAGCGTTGTTGGGGACAGACAAGAGACCCAGTACTTC. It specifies CSVVGDRQETQYF.

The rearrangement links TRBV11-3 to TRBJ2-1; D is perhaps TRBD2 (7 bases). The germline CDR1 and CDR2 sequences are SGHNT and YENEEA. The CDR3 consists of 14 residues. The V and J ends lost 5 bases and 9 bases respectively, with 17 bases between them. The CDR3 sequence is CASSPRGALVEQFF. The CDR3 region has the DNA TGTGCCAGCAGCCCCCGGGGGGCCTTGGTTGAGCAGTTCTTC.

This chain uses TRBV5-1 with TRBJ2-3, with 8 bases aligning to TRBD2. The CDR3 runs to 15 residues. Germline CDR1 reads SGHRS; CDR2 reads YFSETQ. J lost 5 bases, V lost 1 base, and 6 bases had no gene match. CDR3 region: CASSLTGGHGDTQYF. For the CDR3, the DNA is TGCGCCAGCAGCTTGACGGGGGGGCACGGAGATACGCAGTATTTT.

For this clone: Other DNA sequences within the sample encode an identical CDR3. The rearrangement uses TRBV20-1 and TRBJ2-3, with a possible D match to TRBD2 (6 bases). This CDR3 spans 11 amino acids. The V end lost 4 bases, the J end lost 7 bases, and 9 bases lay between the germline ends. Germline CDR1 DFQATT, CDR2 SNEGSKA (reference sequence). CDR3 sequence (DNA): TGCAGTGCTACTACTAGCAATACGCAGTATTTT. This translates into CSATTSNTQYF.

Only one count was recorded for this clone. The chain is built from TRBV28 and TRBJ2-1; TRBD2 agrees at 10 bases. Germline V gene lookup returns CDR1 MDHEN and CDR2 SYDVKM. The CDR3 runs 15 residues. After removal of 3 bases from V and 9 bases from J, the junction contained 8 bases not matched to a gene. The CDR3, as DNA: TGTGCCAGCAGTTTGAGCGGGAGGGCCAGGGGTGAGCAGTTCTTC. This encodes CASSLSGRARGEQFF. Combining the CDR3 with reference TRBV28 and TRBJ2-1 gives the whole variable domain DVKVTQSSRYLVKRTGEKVFLECVQDMDHENMFWYRQDPGLGLRLIYFSYDVKMKEKGDIPEGYSVSREKKERFSLILESASTNQTSMYLCASSLSGRARGEQFFGPGTRLTVL.

The CDR3 is CASSLPAGQGKYGANVLTF. The CDR3 DNA reads TGTGCCAGCAGCTTACCAGCAGGACAGGGGAAATACGGGGCCAACGTCCTGACTTTC. This chain uses TRBV7-8 with TRBJ2-6; 9 nucleotides align to TRBD1. The ends lost 2 bases at V and 4 bases at J; junction bases unmatched: 12. In germline, CDR1 is SGHVS, CDR2 FQNEAQ. The CDR3 is 19 amino acids.

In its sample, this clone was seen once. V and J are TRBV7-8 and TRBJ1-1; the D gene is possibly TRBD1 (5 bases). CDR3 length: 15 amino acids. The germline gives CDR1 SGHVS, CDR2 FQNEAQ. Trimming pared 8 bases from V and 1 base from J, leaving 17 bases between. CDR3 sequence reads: CASGNEEDKNTEAFF. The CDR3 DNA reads TGTGCCAGCGGAAATGAGGAGGACAAGAACACTGAAGCTTTCTTT.

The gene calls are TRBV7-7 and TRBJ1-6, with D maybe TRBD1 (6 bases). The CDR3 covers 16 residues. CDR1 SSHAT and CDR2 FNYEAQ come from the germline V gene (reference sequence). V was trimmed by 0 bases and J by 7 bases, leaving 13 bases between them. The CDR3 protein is CASSLARGGWNSPLHF. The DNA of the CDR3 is TGTGCCAGCAGCTTAGCGCGGGGGGGCTGGAATTCACCCCTCCACTTT.

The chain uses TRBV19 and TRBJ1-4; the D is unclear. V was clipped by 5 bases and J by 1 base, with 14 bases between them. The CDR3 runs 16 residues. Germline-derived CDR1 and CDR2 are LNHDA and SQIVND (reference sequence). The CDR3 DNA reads TGTGCCAGTAGTGCTGGCCCGGCTGGAACTAATGAAAAACTGTTTTTT. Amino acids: CASSAGPAGTNEKLFF.

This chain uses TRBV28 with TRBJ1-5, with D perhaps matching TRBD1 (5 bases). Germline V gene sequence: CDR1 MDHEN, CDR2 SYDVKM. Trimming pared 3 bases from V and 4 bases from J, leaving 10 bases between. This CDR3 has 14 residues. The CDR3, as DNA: TGTGCCAGCAGTTTTCCAGGACAAAATCAGCCCCAGCATTTT. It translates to CASSFPGQNQPQHF.

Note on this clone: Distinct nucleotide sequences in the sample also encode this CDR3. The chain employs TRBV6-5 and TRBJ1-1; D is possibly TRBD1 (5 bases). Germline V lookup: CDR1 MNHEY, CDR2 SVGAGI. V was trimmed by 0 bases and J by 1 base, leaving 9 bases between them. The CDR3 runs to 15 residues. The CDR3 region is CASSYSPGQNTEAFF. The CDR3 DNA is TGTGCCAGCAGTTACTCGCCAGGGCAGAACACTGAAGCTTTCTTT.

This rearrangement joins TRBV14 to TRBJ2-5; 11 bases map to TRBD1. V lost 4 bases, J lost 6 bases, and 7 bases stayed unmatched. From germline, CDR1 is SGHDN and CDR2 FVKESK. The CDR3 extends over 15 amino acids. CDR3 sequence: CASSPRDRGWQTQYF. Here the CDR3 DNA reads TGTGCCAGCAGCCCCCGGGACAGGGGGTGGCAGACCCAGTACTTC. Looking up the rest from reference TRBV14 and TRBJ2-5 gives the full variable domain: EAGVTQFPSHSVIEKGQTVTLRCDPISGHDNLYWYRRVMGKEIKFLLHFVKESKQDESGMPNNRFLAERTGGTYSTLKVQPAELEDSGVYFCASSPRDRGWQTQYFGPGTRLLVL.

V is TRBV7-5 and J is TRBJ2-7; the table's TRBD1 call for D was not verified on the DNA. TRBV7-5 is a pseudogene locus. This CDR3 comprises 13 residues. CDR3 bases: TGTGTCAGAAGCGCGCAGGGGGCCTACGAGCAGTACTTC. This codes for CVRSAQGAYEQYF.

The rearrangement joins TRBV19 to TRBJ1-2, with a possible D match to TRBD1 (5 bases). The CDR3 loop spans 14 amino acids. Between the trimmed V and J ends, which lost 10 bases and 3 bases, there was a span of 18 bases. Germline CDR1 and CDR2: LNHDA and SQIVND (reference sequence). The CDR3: CATSGLLGDYGYTF. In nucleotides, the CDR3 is TGTGCCACCTCAGGCCTTTTGGGGGACTATGGCTACACCTTC. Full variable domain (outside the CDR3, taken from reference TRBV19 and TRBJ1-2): DGGITQSPKYLFRKEGQNVTLSCEQNLNHDAMYWYRQDPGQGLRLIYYSQIVNDFQKGDIAEGYSVSREKKESFPLTVTSAQKNPTAFYLCATSGLLGDYGYTFGSGTRLTVV.

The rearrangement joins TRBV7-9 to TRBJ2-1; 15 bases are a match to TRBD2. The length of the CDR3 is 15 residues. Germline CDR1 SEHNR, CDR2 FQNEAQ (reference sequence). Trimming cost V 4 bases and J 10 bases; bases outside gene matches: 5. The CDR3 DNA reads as TGTGCCAGCAGCTGGACTAGCGGGGGGGGAGAGGAGCAGTTCTTC. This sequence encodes CASSWTSGGGEEQFF. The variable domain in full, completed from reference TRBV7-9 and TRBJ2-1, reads DTGVSQNPRHKITKRGQNVTFRCDPISEHNRLYWYRQTLGQGPEFLTYFQNEAQLEKSRLLSDRFSAERPKGSFSTLEIQRTEQGDSAMYLCASSWTSGGGEEQFFGPGTRLTVL.

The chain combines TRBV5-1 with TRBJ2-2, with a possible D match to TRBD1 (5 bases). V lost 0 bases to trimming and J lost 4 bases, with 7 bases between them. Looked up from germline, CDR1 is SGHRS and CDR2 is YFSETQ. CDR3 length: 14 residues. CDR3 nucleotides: TGCGCCAGCAGCTTGGGACAGACCACCGGGGAGCTGTTTTTT. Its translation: CASSLGQTTGELFF.

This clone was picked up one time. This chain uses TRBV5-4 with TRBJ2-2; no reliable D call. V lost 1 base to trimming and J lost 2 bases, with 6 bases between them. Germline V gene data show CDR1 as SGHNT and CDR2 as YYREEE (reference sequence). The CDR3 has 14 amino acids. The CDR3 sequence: CASSLRFNTGELFF. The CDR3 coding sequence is TGTGCCAGCAGCTTGAGGTTCAACACCGGGGAGCTGTTTTTT.